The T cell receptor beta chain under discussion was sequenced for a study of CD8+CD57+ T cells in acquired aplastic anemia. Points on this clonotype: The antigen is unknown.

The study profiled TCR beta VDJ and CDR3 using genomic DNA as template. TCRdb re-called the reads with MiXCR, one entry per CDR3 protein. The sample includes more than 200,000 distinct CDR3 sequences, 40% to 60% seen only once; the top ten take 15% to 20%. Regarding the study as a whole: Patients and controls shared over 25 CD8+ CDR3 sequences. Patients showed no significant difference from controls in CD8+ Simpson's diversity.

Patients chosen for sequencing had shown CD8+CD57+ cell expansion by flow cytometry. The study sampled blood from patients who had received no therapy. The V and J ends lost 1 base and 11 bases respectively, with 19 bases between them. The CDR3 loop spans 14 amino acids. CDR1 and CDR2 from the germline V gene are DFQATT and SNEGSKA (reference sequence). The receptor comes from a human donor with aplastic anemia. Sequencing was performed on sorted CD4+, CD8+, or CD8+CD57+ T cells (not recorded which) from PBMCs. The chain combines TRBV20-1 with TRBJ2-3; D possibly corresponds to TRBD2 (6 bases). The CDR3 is CSARGLDYYNEQYF. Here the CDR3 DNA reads TGCAGTGCTAGAGGACTGGACTACTACAATGAGCAGTATTTT.